This T cell receptor beta chain was obtained from a study of T cells after yellow fever vaccination. Note on this clonotype: Its antigen is not known.

By 5'RACE template switching, TCR cDNA was produced, with a universal primer site and UMIs added in the process. TCRdb itself ran the 5' RACE reads through MiXCR, one entry per CDR3 protein. The sample consists of under 600,000 distinct CDR3 sequences, approximately 13% of them appearing once. Study-level results: Repertoires sorted by FACS could include abundant clonotypes that are contaminants from the bulk population.

The V gene lost 4 bases and the J gene lost 6 bases, with 11 bases spanning the gap. This CDR3 contains 13 residues. Germline V gene data show CDR1 as SGHRS and CDR2 as YFSETQ. This receptor was taken from a man younger than 40 who received the YFV17D yellow fever vaccine. Material: PBMCs, obtained on the day of the yellow fever booster vaccination. The chain is built from TRBV5-1 and TRBJ2-1; no reliable D call. Here the CDR3 reads CASSPALFNEQFF. CDR3 sequence (DNA): TGCGCCAGCAGCCCTGCCCTCTTCAATGAGCAGTTCTTC. Looking up the rest from reference TRBV5-1 and TRBJ2-1 gives the full variable domain: KAGVTQTPRYLIKTRGQQVTLSCSPISGHRSVSWYQQTPGQGLQFLFEYFSETQRNKGNFPGRFSGRQFSNSRSEMNVSTLELGDSALYLCASSPALFNEQFFGPGTRLTVL.